Listed below are T cell receptor beta chains from one sample, sequenced in a study of T cell changes during pregnancy in multiple sclerosis. Some clones are missing from TCRdb's copy, which holds only in-frame ones; the method was immunoSEQ multiplex PCR. The data contain 40,000 to 55,000 clones, under 90% of them singletons. Specimen: peripheral blood, collected in the first trimester of pregnancy. These receptors were taken from a female donor in good health, enrolled as a control in a pregnancy study. Both conserved end residues are part of each CDR3. The D gene is left open where the match is weak. Rows may omit the clone size; those that give it use once, few, many or a size class.

D gene | J gene | V gene | clone size | CDR3 protein | CDR3 DNA
. | TRBJ1-6 | TRBV7-9 | . | CASTSQGSSYNSPLHF | TGTGCCAGCACCTCCCAGGGGAGCTCCTATAATTCACCCCTCCACTTT
TRBD2 | TRBJ2-3 | TRBV6-1 | . | CASTKLAGGTDTQYF | TGTGCCAGCACCAAACTCGCGGGGGGGACAGATACGCAGTATTTT
TRBD2 | TRBJ2-5 | TRBV2 | . | CASQLAGGQETQYF | TGTGCCAGCCAACTAGCGGGGGGGCAAGAGACCCAGTACTTC
TRBD2 | TRBJ2-1 | TRBV11-2 | . | CASSLLSSGRAGQFF | TGTGCCAGCAGCTTACTTTCTAGCGGGAGGGCTGGGCAGTTCTTC
TRBD1 | TRBJ2-1 | TRBV28 | . | CASSSGGQGAFF | TGTGCCAGCAGTTCGGGGGGACAGGGGGCGTTCTTC
TRBD1 | TRBJ2-2 | TRBV28 | . | CASSPQGAGTGELFF | TGTGCCAGCAGTCCACAGGGGGCGGGCACCGGGGAGCTGTTTTTT
. | TRBJ2-7 | TRBV5-1 | once | CASSLVESYEQYF | TGCGCCAGCAGCTTGGTGGAGTCCTACGAGCAGTACTTC
TRBD2 | TRBJ2-7 | TRBV19 | . | CASSTGLHYEQYF | TGTGCCAGTAGTACGGGACTACACTACGAGCAGTACTTC
TRBD2 | TRBJ2-2 | TRBV5-1 | once | CASSFPSGPGELFF | TGCGCCAGCAGCTTCCCTAGCGGCCCCGGGGAGCTGTTTTTT
. | TRBJ1-2 | TRBV6-1 | . | CASSEGQGGRGYTF | TGTGCCAGCAGTGAAGGTCAGGGCGGCAGGGGCTACACCTTC
TRBD1 | TRBJ1-1 | TRBV28 | . | CASRTGGRAFF | TGTGCCAGCAGGACAGGGGGCCGAGCTTTCTTT
. | TRBJ2-2 | TRBV7-9 | . | CASTLASLHTGELFF | TGTGCCAGCACGTTGGCTAGCCTTCACACCGGGGAGCTGTTTTTT
. | TRBJ2-7 | TRBV2 | . | CASSEAAGAPYEQYF | TGTGCCAGCAGTGAAGCGGCAGGGGCTCCCTACGAGCAGTACTTC
. | TRBJ2-3 | TRBV19 | . | CASSIEGRPDTQYF | TGTGCCAGTAGTATAGAGGGGCGCCCAGATACGCAGTATTTT
TRBD1 | TRBJ1-4 | TRBV6-6 | . | CASRFGQGERNEKLFF | TGTGCCAGCAGATTTGGACAGGGGGAAAGGAATGAAAAACTGTTTTTT
TRBD2 | TRBJ2-3 | TRBV10-2 | . | CASKTSGKGTQYF | TGCGCCAGTAAGACTAGCGGGAAAGGGACGCAGTATTTT
. | TRBJ2-2 | TRBV30 | once | CAWSVSRAGVNTGELFF | TGTGCCTGGAGTGTTAGTCGCGCGGGCGTGAACACCGGGGAGCTGTTTTTT
. | TRBJ2-1 | TRBV30 | few | CAWSVSMEYNEQFF | TGTGCCTGGAGTGTATCCATGGAGTACAATGAGCAGTTCTTC
TRBD2 | TRBJ2-2 | TRBV27 | . | CASSSVAGSNTGELFF | TGTGCCAGCAGTTCGGTAGCGGGGTCGAACACCGGGGAGCTGTTTTTT
TRBD1 | TRBJ2-7 | TRBV5-1 | . | CASSEPDRVEQYF | TGCGCCAGCAGCGAACCCGACAGGGTCGAGCAGTACTTC
TRBD2 | TRBJ2-7 | TRBV28 | . | CASVTSGGHYEQYF | TGTGCCAGCGTTACTAGCGGGGGACACTACGAGCAGTACTTC
TRBD2 | TRBJ2-5 | TRBV29-1 | . | CSVEDLLAGARETQYF | TGCAGCGTTGAAGACCTATTAGCGGGAGCGAGGGAGACCCAGTACTTC
. | TRBJ2-5 | TRBV5-1 | once | CASRQGETQYF | TGCGCCAGCCGCCAGGGGGAGACCCAGTACTTC
. | TRBJ2-5 | TRBV6-1 | . | CASTGVETQYF | TGTGCCAGCACCGGGGTGGAGACCCAGTACTTC
TRBD2 | TRBJ2-7 | TRBV2 | . | CASSYTSGGSF | TGTGCCAGCAGCTACACTAGCGGGGGCTCGTTC